The 13 T cell receptor beta chains presented below share a single source sample, sequenced in a study of shared clonotypes between healthy human individuals. Sequencing was performed with immunoSEQ multiplex PCR; in TCRdb, only in-frame clones are kept and a portion is missing. Of roughly 2,500,000 clones in the sample, approximately 93% were seen once. Sequenced material: naive CD4+ T cells from PBMCs. Subset in this sample: CD45RA+ positively selected. The receptors here all came from a man aged 18 to 35 in good health. Some clones in this sample may be carry-over from other donors' samples.

The chain links TRBV7-8 to TRBJ2-1, with D perhaps matching TRBD2 (6 bases). The CDR3 length is 14 residues. V gave up 4 bases and J gave up 8 bases, with 15 bases separating them. The germline V gene encodes CDR1 SGHVS and CDR2 FQNEAQ. CDR3 nucleotides: TGTGCCAGCAGCTCCATGGAGGGCCTCCATGAGCAGTTCTTC. Protein sequence: CASSSMEGLHEQFF.

This chain joins TRBV18 and TRBJ1-2; the D gene is possibly TRBD1 (5 bases). This CDR3 has 15 residues. Germline lookup yields CDR1 KGHSH and CDR2 LQKENI. Trimming shortened V by 4 bases and J by 3 bases, and 15 bases separated the two germline ends. CDR3 protein: CASSQNRIGDYGYTF. In DNA, the CDR3 is TGTGCCAGCTCACAAAACAGGATCGGAGACTATGGCTACACCTTC. Using reference TRBV18 and TRBJ1-2 for the parts outside the CDR3, the full variable domain is NAGVMQNPRHLVRRRGQEARLRCSPMKGHSHVYWYRQLPEEGLKFMVYLQKENIIDESGMPKERFSAEFPKEGPSILRIQQVVRGDSAAYFCASSQNRIGDYGYTFGSGTRLTVV.

The chain carries TRBV11-2 and TRBJ2-5; TRBD2 matches 10 bases. The CDR3 spans 16 residues. V was pared by 5 bases and J by 5 bases, with 11 bases of the junction left unmatched. The germline V gene encodes CDR1 SGHAT and CDR2 FQNNGV. The CDR3 is CASSPKLAGVGETQYF. Written as DNA, the CDR3 is TGTGCCAGCAGCCCCAAGCTAGCGGGAGTTGGGGAGACCCAGTACTTC.

This chain connects TRBV25-1 to TRBJ2-1; 10 bases match TRBD2. With V trimmed by 0 bases and J by 7 bases, 6 bases remained unmatched. Looked up from germline, CDR1 is MGHDK and CDR2 is SYGVNS. The CDR3 is 16 residues long. CDR3 sequence reads: CASSEYRGLARNEQFF. DNA for the CDR3: TGTGCCAGCAGTGAATATCGGGGACTAGCGCGGAATGAGCAGTTCTTC.

CDR3 bases: TGCAGCGTCGGGACCACCATATCGGGGTTCTACGAGCAGTACTTC. Residues: CSVGTTISGFYEQYF. The V gene is TRBV29-1, the J gene TRBJ2-7, with D tentatively TRBD1 or TRBD2 (5 bases each). The CDR3 is 15 amino acids. The V end lost 6 bases, the J end lost 3 bases, and 21 bases lay between the germline ends. The germline gives CDR1 SQVTM, CDR2 ANQGSEA.

V gene TRBV7-9 combines with J gene TRBJ1-1, with D possibly matching TRBD1 (5 bases). V lost 4 bases and J 9 bases, leaving 9 bases between the germline ends. The CDR3 is made up of 11 amino acids. Germline V gene sequence: CDR1 SEHNR, CDR2 FQNEAQ (reference sequence). CDR3 sequence (DNA): TGTGCCAGCAGCTCACGGGACCAAGCTTTCTTT. This sequence encodes CASSSRDQAFF.

The chain links TRBV2 to TRBJ1-5, with D perhaps TRBD1 (5 bases). Germline assignment: CDR1 SNHLY and CDR2 FYNNEI. The V gene lost 2 bases and the J gene lost 0 bases, with 8 bases spanning the gap. This CDR3 comprises 15 residues. Here the CDR3 DNA reads TGTGCCAGCAGTGAACGGGGGATTAGCAATCAGCCCCAGCATTTT. Translating gives CASSERGISNQPQHF.

The chain is built from TRBV7-6 and TRBJ2-7, with D unresolved. V dropped 5 bases and J dropped 7 bases, with 18 bases sitting between them. This CDR3 is built from 14 residues. Germline assignment: CDR1 SGHVS and CDR2 FNYEAQ. Here the CDR3 reads CASSQTVGRLEQYF. Written as DNA, the CDR3 is TGTGCCAGCAGCCAGACGGTGGGCCGACTGGAGCAGTACTTC.

The genes are TRBV5-1 and TRBJ2-1; no clear D gene. CDR1 SGHRS and CDR2 YFSETQ come from the germline V gene. V lost 0 bases and J lost 5, with 9 bases in between. The CDR3 is 14 amino acids. CDR3 loop: CASSLAAPHNEQFF. CDR3 DNA: TGCGCCAGCAGCTTGGCCGCCCCTCACAATGAGCAGTTCTTC.

The J gene is TRBJ1-5, the V gene TRBV5-6; unclear D gene. Trimming shortened V by 0 bases and J by 11 bases, and 12 bases separated the two germline ends. Per the germline V gene, CDR1 is SGHDT and CDR2 is YYEEEE. This CDR3 is 13 amino acids long. The chain's CDR3 is CASSLAGGRAQHF. As DNA, the CDR3 is TGTGCCAGCAGCTTGGCCGGTGGAAGGGCCCAGCATTTT.

The chain combines TRBV14 with TRBJ2-1; 8 bases map to TRBD2. This CDR3 is built from 15 residues. With 1 base clipped from V and 4 bases from J, the junction kept 3 bases outside the gene matches. CDR1 SGHDN and CDR2 FVKESK come from the germline V gene. CDR3 amino acids: CASSQAGGRYNEQFF. The DNA for the CDR3 is TGTGCCAGCAGCCAAGCGGGCGGGAGGTACAATGAGCAGTTCTTC.

V and J are TRBV28 and TRBJ1-2; D might be TRBD1 (5 bases). Trimming removed 8 bases at V and 2 bases at J, with 15 bases between. CDR3 length equals 14 residues. In germline, CDR1 is MDHEN, CDR2 SYDVKM. This CDR3 reads CASWEYGGNYGYTF. The CDR3 DNA follows: TGTGCCAGCTGGGAATACGGGGGGAACTATGGCTACACCTTC.

J is TRBJ2-7 and V is TRBV18; 9 bases agree with TRBD2. The CDR3 is 18 residues long. Germline assignment: CDR1 KGHSH and CDR2 LQKENI. V trimming: 2 bases; J trimming: 5 bases; junction bases outside the gene matches: 16. In DNA, the CDR3 is TGTGCCAGCTCACCATACCTCAAGGGCGGGAGGGCCGTCGACGAGCAGTACTTC. Translated: CASSPYLKGGRAVDEQYF. The complete variable domain, with remaining parts taken from reference TRBV18 and TRBJ2-7, reads NAGVMQNPRHLVRRRGQEARLRCSPMKGHSHVYWYRQLPEEGLKFMVYLQKENIIDESGMPKERFSAEFPKEGPSILRIQQVVRGDSAAYFCASSPYLKGGRAVDEQYFGPGTRLTVT.